One sample yielded the 20 T cell receptor beta chains listed below, sequenced in a study of shared clonotypes between healthy human individuals. The assay was immunoSEQ multiplex PCR, and TCRdb's table has in-frame clones only and misses some. The sample carries more than 400,000 clones, about 96% recorded once. The source material was naive CD4+ T cells sorted from blood. Subset reported: CD45RA+ positively selected. The receptors here all came from a young woman in good health.

The chain is built from TRBV7-6 and TRBJ2-2, with TRBD2 matching 7 bases. Trimming removed 6 bases from V and 0 bases from J; junction bases left unmatched: 13. The CDR3 is made up of 18 amino acids. In germline, CDR1 is SGHVS, CDR2 FNYEAQ. The CDR3 nucleotides are TGTGCCAGCAGTTCCCTGGTGGGAGGGTCCGCGAACACCGGGGAGCTGTTTTTT. This encodes CASSSLVGGSANTGELFF.

The chain employs TRBV28 and TRBJ1-3; the D gene is possibly TRBD1 (5 bases). CDR1 is MDHEN and CDR2 is SYDVKM in the germline V gene. The CDR3 is 14 amino acids. V dropped 5 bases and J dropped 2 bases, with 10 bases sitting between them. The CDR3 loop is CASSPGGTGNTIYF. CDR3 in DNA: TGTGCCAGCAGTCCTGGGGGGACTGGAAACACCATATATTTT.

The table lists this clone with a count of one. The chain has TRBV27 and TRBJ2-7; D unclear. The CDR3 is made up of 15 amino acids. Germline V gene lookup returns CDR1 MNHEY and CDR2 SMNVEV (reference sequence). Trimming pared 6 bases from V and 0 bases from J, leaving 15 bases between. CDR3 nucleotides: TGTGCCAGCAGCCCTCAGGCTTTTAACTCCTACGAGCAGTACTTC. Its translation: CASSPQAFNSYEQYF.

The chain is built from TRBV19 and TRBJ1-6; possible D gene TRBD1, 5 bases. Germline CDR1 and CDR2: LNHDA and SQIVND (reference sequence). V was clipped by 7 bases and J by 10 bases, with 20 bases between them. CDR3 size: 15 residues. The CDR3 reads CASTGGSTTGSPLHF. CDR3 nucleotides: TGTGCCAGTACGGGGGGGTCAACCACGGGATCACCCCTCCACTTT.

V usage is TRBV29-1 and J usage is TRBJ2-3, with TRBD2 identical over 7 bases. The length of the CDR3 is 13 residues. Germline V CDR1 and CDR2: SQVTM, ANQGSEA. Unmatched junction bases numbered 11, after V lost 6 bases and J lost 8 bases. The CDR3 coding sequence is TGCAGCGTGAGACTAGCCGCGGCGGCTACGCAGTATTTT. It translates to CSVRLAAAATQYF.

The chain combines TRBV28 with TRBJ1-2; 7 bases align to TRBD1. The junction had 12 bases not matched to a gene; V was cut back by 3 bases and J by 2 bases. The CDR3 consists of 17 residues. Germline CDR1 is MDHEN and CDR2 is SYDVKM. The CDR3 bases are TGTGCCAGCAGTTTCGCCCGAGCGACAGGGCAAAACTATGGCTACACCTTC. Its translation is CASSFARATGQNYGYTF.

The genes are TRBV28 and TRBJ2-7, with D perhaps matching TRBD1 or TRBD2 (5 bases each). Trimming removed 5 bases at V and 1 base at J, with 21 bases between. The length of the CDR3 is 17 residues. Germline V gene sequence: CDR1 MDHEN, CDR2 SYDVKM. For the CDR3, the DNA is TGTGCCAGCAGTCCTGATCACACCGGGACGGGTTCCTACGAGCAGTACTTC. Translated, it gives CASSPDHTGTGSYEQYF.

The V call is TRBV28, the J call TRBJ2-7; the match to TRBD2 covers 8 bases. V shed 5 bases, J shed 2 bases, and the junction held 11 bases outside the gene matches. The CDR3 contains 16 residues. Germline loops: CDR1 MDHEN, CDR2 SYDVKM. The CDR3 nucleotides read TGTGCCAGCAGTATCCCCACAGCGGGAGAGGCCTACGAGCAGTACTTC. It yields the protein CASSIPTAGEAYEQYF.

In this sample, this clone turned up once. One end of the junction is discordant with germline, which a read error may explain. This rearrangement joins TRBV6-5 to TRBJ2-7; D may be TRBD1 (5 bases). CDR3 length: 13 residues. Looked up from germline, CDR1 is MNHEY and CDR2 is SVGAGI. CDR3 nucleotides: TGTGCCAGCAGTTACTCTGCCCTCGACAGTCCTTTTTTC. Translation: CASSYSALDSPFF.

About this clone: The same CDR3 also results from other DNA sequences found in this sample. The rearrangement uses TRBV28 and TRBJ2-7; the D gene could be TRBD1 or TRBD2 (6 bases each). The germline V gene has CDR1 MDHEN and CDR2 SYDVKM. This CDR3 has 14 residues. V was pared by 6 bases and J by 1 base, with 13 bases between. In DNA form, the CDR3 reads TGTGCCAGCAGAGGACGGGGGCGTTCCTACGAGCAGTACTTC. Amino acids: CASRGRGRSYEQYF. Together with reference TRBV28 and TRBJ2-7, the CDR3 gives the full variable domain: DVKVTQSSRYLVKRTGEKVFLECVQDMDHENMFWYRQDPGLGLRLIYFSYDVKMKEKGDIPEGYSVSREKKERFSLILESASTNQTSMYLCASRGRGRSYEQYFGPGTRLTVT.

The genes are TRBV2 and TRBJ2-7, with TRBD2 matching over 13 bases. The CDR3 has 18 residues. The ends lost 6 bases at V and 6 bases at J; junction bases unmatched: 17. Germline V CDR1 and CDR2: SNHLY, FYNNEI. CDR3 in DNA: TGTGCCAGCAGCGGACCGGGACTAGCGGGATGGGTGGATTCCGAGCAGTACTTC. Amino acids: CASSGPGLAGWVDSEQYF.

The genes are TRBV19 and TRBJ2-5; D is perhaps TRBD1 or TRBD2 (5 bases each). The germline V gene encodes CDR1 LNHDA and CDR2 SQIVND (reference sequence). The ends were cut back, 8 bases at V and 4 bases at J, with 14 bases in the middle. The CDR3 loop spans 13 amino acids. In DNA form, the CDR3 reads TGTGCCAGTGGATCGGGACGGACAGAGACCCAGTACTTC. It encodes CASGSGRTETQYF. The full variable domain, rest sourced from reference TRBV19 and TRBJ2-5, is DGGITQSPKYLFRKEGQNVTLSCEQNLNHDAMYWYRQDPGQGLRLIYYSQIVNDFQKGDIAEGYSVSREKKESFPLTVTSAQKNPTAFYLCASGSGRTETQYFGPGTRLLVL.

The V call is TRBV4-1, the J call TRBJ1-3; no firm D call. V lost 2 bases and J 2 bases, leaving 10 bases between the germline ends. Germline V gives CDR1 MGHRA, CDR2 YSYEKL. CDR3 size: 15 residues. The CDR3 sequence is CASSQPLQAGNTIYF. The CDR3 DNA sequence: TGCGCCAGCAGCCAACCTCTCCAAGCTGGAAACACCATATATTTT.

This chain links TRBV5-1 with TRBJ1-4; unclear D gene. The CDR3 extends over 14 amino acids. The germline gives CDR1 SGHRS, CDR2 YFSETQ. Trimming took 3 bases from V and 6 from J, leaving 12 bases between them. The CDR3 nucleotides read TGCGCCAGCAGCTCCGGACGAAACGATGAAAAACTGTTTTTT. Encoded protein: CASSSGRNDEKLFF.

V is TRBV11-2 and J is TRBJ2-1; TRBD2 matches at 14 bases. CDR3 length equals 17 residues. V shed 5 bases, J shed 4 bases, and the junction held 7 bases outside the gene matches. Per germline, CDR1 SGHAT and CDR2 FQNNGV. CDR3 protein: CASSPRLAGGAYNEQFF. The CDR3 nucleotides are TGTGCCAGCAGCCCAAGACTAGCGGGAGGGGCGTACAATGAGCAGTTCTTC.

The V call is TRBV5-1, the J call TRBJ2-5, with 10 bases lining up with TRBD2. This CDR3 region has 14 residues. With V trimmed by 1 base and J by 5 bases, 2 bases remained unmatched. From germline, CDR1 is SGHRS and CDR2 YFSETQ. For the CDR3, the DNA is TGCGCCAGCAGCTTGACTAGCGGGATGGAGACCCAGTACTTC. It specifies CASSLTSGMETQYF.

This chain connects TRBV28 to TRBJ2-1; 9 positions match TRBD2. The J segment lost 4 bases and the V segment lost 8 bases, leaving 6 bases of the junction unmatched. CDR3 length: 14 residues. Per germline, CDR1 MDHEN and CDR2 SYDVKM. CDR3 coding DNA: TGTGCCAGCGTCACTAGCGGGCCATACAATGAGCAGTTCTTC. Translation gives CASVTSGPYNEQFF.

The chain is built from TRBV10-3 and TRBJ1-1, with 9 positions matching TRBD1. CDR3 size: 15 residues. CDR1 ENHRY and CDR2 SYGVKD come from the germline V gene. V gave up 5 bases and J gave up 2 bases; unmatched junction bases: 6. CDR3 in amino acids: CAISRRTGGNTEAFF. The CDR3 DNA reads as TGTGCCATCAGTAGAAGAACAGGGGGCAACACTGAAGCTTTCTTT.

To note about this clone: The same CDR3 is also encoded by other DNA sequences in this sample. The chain carries TRBV10-1 and TRBJ2-7, with 11 bases identical to TRBD2. V lost 0 bases to trimming and J lost 3 bases; unmatched junction nucleotides: 1. This CDR3 contains 15 residues. Germline V CDR1 and CDR2: WNHNN, SYGVQD (reference sequence). CDR3 in amino acids: CASSESGTSGYEQYF. CDR3 bases: TGCGCCAGCAGTGAGTCAGGGACTAGCGGCTACGAGCAGTACTTC.

This clone turned up a few times. The rearrangement uses TRBV6-5 and TRBJ1-5, with D unresolved. V lost 0 bases, J lost 2 bases, and 11 bases lay in between. In germline, CDR1 is MNHEY, CDR2 SVGAGI. The CDR3 consists of 16 residues. The CDR3 reads CASSYSNPLGNQPQHF. Here the CDR3 DNA reads TGTGCCAGCAGTTACTCGAATCCGTTAGGCAATCAGCCCCAGCATTTT.